The clone carrying this T cell receptor beta chain was seen only once. The source of the sample is a study of OX40 agonist ivuxolimab in advanced cancers. Across the whole study: Ivuxolimab is a fully human IgG2 antibody that activates OX40 (CD134). The mean age was approximately 60 years, ranging from about 20 to 90, with approximately 83% of participants male.

Assay used: immunoSEQ multiplex PCR; TCRdb lists only in-frame clones, some missing. The sample includes approximately 100,000 clones, 70% to 90% of them seen just once. The sampling schedule covered blood at baseline, cycle 4 day 1, and cycle 7 day 1. Germline assignment: CDR1 SGHTA and CDR2 FQGNSA. Trimming removed 5 bases at V and 4 bases at J, with 18 bases between. This CDR3 contains 15 residues. The receptor comes from an adult with an advanced solid tumor such as melanoma, head and neck, liver or kidney cancer. The sequenced sample was CD4+ or CD8+ T cells sorted from blood, obtained in a trial of the OX40 agonist ivuxolimab. The chain has TRBV7-2 and TRBJ2-7; weak D call: TRBD2 (6 bases). The CDR3 DNA reads TGTGCCAGCAGCCCCGGCCCGGGGGAGCCATACGAGCAGTACTTC. Translation gives CASSPGPGEPYEQYF.